This is a list of T cell receptor beta chains from one sample in a study of a mutant IDH1 vaccine in newly diagnosed glioma. No cognate antigen is known for these TCRs. Generated by immunoSEQ multiplex PCR, the TCRdb table keeps only in-frame clones and is missing some. The table lists 60,000 to 100,000 clones, roughly 85% of them singletons. The sequenced sample was PBMCs, obtained from a glioma patient whose treatment included an IDH1 peptide vaccine. Receptors were obtained from a woman aged 45 to 65 with glioma. Both conserved end residues are part of each CDR3. D genes are given only for firm matches. Clone size, where shown, is once, few, many, or a class for clones that have expanded.

j_call v_call clone_size d_call cdr3_aa cdr3_nt
TRBJ1-5 TRBV7-6 . . CASSLYTDQPQHF TGTGCCAGCAGCTTATATACTGATCAGCCCCAGCATTTT
TRBJ2-3 TRBV18 . TRBD1 CASSRSQGAGDTQYF TGTGCCAGCTCACGATCTCAGGGGGCGGGCGATACGCAGTATTTT
TRBJ1-2 TRBV5-1 . TRBD1 CASSVGDRGNYGYTF TGCGCCAGCAGCGTGGGGGACAGGGGAAACTATGGCTACACCTTC
TRBJ2-1 TRBV10-3 . TRBD2 CAISARTSGTYNEQFF TGTGCCATCAGTGCCCGGACTAGCGGGACTTACAATGAGCAGTTCTTC
TRBJ2-1 TRBV5-4 . . CASSPLGSAYNEQFF TGTGCCAGCAGCCCGCTCGGGTCCGCCTACAATGAGCAGTTCTTC
TRBJ2-2 TRBV27 . . CASSSRGRPGELFF TGTGCCAGCAGTTCCCGCGGGCGGCCCGGGGAGCTGTTTTTT
TRBJ2-3 TRBV11-2 few . CASSADRRDTQYF TGTGCCAGCAGCGCCGACCGGCGAGATACGCAGTATTTT
TRBJ2-4 TRBV28 . . CASSPRKGKNIQYF TGTGCCAGCAGCCCGAGGAAAGGCAAAAACATTCAGTACTTC
TRBJ2-1 TRBV6-1 . . CASSSSHPRGDEQFF TGTGCCAGCAGTTCGAGCCACCCTCGAGGGGATGAGCAGTTCTTC
TRBJ1-5 TRBV12-5 . . CASGLVHGEGNQPQHF TGTGCTAGTGGTTTGGTACATGGGGAAGGCAATCAGCCCCAGCATTTT